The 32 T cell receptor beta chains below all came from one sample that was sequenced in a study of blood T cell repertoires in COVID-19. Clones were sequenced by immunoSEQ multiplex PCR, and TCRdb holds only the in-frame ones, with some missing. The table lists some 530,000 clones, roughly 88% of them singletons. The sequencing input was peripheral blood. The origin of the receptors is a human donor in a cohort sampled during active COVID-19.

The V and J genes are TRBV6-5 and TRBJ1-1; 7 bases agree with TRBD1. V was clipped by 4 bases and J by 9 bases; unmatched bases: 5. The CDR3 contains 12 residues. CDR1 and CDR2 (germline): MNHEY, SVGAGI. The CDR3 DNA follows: TGTGCCAGCAGTTCCACGACAGGGCAAGCTTTCTTT. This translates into CASSSTTGQAFF.

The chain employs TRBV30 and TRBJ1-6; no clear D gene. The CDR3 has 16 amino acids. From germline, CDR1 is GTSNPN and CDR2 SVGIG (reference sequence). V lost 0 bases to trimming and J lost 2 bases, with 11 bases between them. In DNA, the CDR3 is TGTGCCTGGAGTGTACTGAGGAAGGCCTATAATTCACCCCTCCACTTT. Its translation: CAWSVLRKAYNSPLHF.

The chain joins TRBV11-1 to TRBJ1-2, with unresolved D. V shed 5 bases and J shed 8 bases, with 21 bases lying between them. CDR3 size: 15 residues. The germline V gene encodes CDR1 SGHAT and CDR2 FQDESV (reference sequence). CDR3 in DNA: TGTGCCAGCAGCCCTAAAGACAACCTCGAGAAGGGCTACACCTTC. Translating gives CASSPKDNLEKGYTF.

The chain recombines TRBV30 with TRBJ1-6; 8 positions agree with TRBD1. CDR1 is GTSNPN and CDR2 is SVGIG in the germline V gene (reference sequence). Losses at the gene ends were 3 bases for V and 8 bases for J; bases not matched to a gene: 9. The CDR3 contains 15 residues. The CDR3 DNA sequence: TGTGCCTGGAGAGGTACAGGACAGGGTGATTCACCCCTCCACTTT. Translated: CAWRGTGQGDSPLHF.

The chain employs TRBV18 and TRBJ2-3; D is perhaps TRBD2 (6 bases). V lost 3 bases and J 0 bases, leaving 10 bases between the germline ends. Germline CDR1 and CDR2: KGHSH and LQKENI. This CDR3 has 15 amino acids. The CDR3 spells CASSPGLPSTDTQYF. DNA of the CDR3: TGTGCCAGCTCACCCGGACTACCTAGCACAGATACGCAGTATTTT.

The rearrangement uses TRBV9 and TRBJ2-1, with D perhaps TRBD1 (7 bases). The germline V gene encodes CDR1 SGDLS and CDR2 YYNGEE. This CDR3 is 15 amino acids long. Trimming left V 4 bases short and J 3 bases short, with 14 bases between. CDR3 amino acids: CASSPDQGGYNEQFF. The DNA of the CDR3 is TGTGCCAGCAGCCCAGACCAGGGGGGCTACAATGAGCAGTTCTTC.

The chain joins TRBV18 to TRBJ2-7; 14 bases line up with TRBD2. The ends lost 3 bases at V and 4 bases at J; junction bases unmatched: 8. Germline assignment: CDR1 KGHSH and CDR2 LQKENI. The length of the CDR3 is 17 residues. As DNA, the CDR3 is TGTGCCAGCTCACCTCCGGGACTAGCGGGAGTAGGATACGAGCAGTACTTC. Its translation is CASSPPGLAGVGYEQYF.

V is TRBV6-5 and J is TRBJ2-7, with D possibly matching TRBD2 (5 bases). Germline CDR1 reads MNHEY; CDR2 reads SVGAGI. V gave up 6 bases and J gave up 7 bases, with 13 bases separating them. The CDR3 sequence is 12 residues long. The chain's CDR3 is CASRDLAWEQYF. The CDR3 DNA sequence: TGTGCCAGCAGAGACTTAGCGTGGGAGCAGTACTTC.

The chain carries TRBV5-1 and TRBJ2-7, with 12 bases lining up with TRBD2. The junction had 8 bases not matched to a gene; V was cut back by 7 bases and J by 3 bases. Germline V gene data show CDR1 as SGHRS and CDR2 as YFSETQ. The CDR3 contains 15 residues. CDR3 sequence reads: CASALTSGRLYEQYF. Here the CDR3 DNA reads TGCGCCAGCGCCCTAACTAGCGGGAGGCTCTACGAGCAGTACTTC.

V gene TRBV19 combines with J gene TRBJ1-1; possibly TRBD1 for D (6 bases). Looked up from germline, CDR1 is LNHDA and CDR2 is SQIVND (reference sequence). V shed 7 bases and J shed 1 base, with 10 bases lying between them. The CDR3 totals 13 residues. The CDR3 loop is CASKAGENTEAFF. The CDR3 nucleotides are TGTGCCAGTAAAGCAGGGGAGAACACTGAAGCTTTCTTT.

The CDR3 region is CASSIEGQSSYNEQFF. CDR3 in DNA: TGTGCCAGTAGTATAGAGGGCCAGAGCTCCTACAATGAGCAGTTCTTC. This chain connects TRBV19 to TRBJ2-1; D not certain. The CDR3 totals 16 residues. Germline CDR1 reads LNHDA; CDR2 reads SQIVND (reference sequence). The V and J ends lost 0 bases and 0 bases respectively, with 9 bases between them.

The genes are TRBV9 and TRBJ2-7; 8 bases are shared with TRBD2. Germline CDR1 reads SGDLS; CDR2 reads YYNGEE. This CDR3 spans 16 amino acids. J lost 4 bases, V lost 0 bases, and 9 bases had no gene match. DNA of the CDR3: TGTGCCAGCAGCGTAGGGGCCGGGACTAGGGCTTACGAGCAGTACTTC. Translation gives CASSVGAGTRAYEQYF.

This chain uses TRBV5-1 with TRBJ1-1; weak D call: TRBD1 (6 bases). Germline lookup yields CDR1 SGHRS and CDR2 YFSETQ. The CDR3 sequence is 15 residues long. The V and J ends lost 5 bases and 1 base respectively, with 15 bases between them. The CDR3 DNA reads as TGCGCCAGCAGAGGACAGACCAAAACGAACACTGAAGCTTTCTTT. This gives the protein CASRGQTKTNTEAFF.

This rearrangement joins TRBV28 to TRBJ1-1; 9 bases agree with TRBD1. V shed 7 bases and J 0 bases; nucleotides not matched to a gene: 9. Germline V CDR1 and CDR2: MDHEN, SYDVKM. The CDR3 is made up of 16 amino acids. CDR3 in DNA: TGTGCCAGCAAGTATCGGGACAGGGCGATGAACACTGAAGCTTTCTTT. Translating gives CASKYRDRAMNTEAFF.

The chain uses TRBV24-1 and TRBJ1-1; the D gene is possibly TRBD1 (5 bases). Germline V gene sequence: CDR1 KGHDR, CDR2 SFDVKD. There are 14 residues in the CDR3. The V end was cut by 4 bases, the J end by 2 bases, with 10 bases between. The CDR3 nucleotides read TGTGCCACCAGTGAGGGTCAGGGCAACACTGAAGCTTTCTTT. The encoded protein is CATSEGQGNTEAFF.

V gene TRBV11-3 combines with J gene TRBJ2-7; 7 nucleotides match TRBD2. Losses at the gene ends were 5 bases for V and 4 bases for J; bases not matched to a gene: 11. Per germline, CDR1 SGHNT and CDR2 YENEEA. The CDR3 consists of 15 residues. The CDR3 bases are TGTGCCAGCAGCCGTAGTGGCGGGAGTCAGTACGAGCAGTACTTC. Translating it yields CASSRSGGSQYEQYF.

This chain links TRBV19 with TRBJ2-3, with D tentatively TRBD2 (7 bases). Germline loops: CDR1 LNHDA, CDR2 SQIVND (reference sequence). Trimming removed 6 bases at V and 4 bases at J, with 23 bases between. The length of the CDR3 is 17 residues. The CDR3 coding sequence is TGTGCCAGTAGCCGGGAGGCGCCGGGACATCATCCAGATACGCAGTATTTT. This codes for CASSREAPGHHPDTQYF.

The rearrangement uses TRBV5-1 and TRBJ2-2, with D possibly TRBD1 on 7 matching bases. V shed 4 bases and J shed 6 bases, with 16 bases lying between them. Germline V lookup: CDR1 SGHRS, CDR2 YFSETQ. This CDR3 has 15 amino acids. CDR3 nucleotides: TGCGCCAGCAGCCTAAGCCAGGGGGGCGCCGGGGAGCTGTTTTTT. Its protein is CASSLSQGGAGELFF.

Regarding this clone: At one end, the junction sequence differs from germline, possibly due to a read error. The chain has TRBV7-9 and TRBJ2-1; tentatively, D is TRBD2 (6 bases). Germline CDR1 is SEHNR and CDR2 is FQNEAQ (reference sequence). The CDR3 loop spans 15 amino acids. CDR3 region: CASSIAATIYNEQFF. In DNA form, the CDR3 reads TGTGCCAGCAGCATAGCGGCAACAATTTACAATGAGCAGTTCTTC.

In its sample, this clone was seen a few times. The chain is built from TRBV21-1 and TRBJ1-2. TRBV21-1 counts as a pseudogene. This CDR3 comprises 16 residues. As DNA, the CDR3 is TGTGCCAGCAGCAAAGCATTGTGCCTCGGGAGTAATGGCTACACCTTC. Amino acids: CASSKALCLGSNGYTF.

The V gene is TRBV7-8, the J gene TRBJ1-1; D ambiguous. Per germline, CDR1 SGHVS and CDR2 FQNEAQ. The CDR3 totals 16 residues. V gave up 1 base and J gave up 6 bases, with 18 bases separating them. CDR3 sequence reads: CASSLDPAVLYSEAFF. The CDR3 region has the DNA TGTGCCAGCAGCTTAGACCCCGCGGTCTTATACTCTGAAGCTTTCTTT. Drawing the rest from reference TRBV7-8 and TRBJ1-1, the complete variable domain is GAGVSQSPRYKVAKRGQDVALRCDPISGHVSLFWYQQALGQGPEFLTYFQNEAQLDKSGLPSDRFFAERPEGSVSTLKIQRTQQEDSAVYLCASSLDPAVLYSEAFFGQGTRLTVV.

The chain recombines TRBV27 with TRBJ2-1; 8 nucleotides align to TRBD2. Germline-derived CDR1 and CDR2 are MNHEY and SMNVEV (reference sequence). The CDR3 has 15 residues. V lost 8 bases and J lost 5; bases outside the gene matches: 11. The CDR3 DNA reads TGTGCCAGCGGTCTTCTGCTAGCGGGTGACAATGAGCAGTTCTTC. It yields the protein CASGLLLAGDNEQFF.

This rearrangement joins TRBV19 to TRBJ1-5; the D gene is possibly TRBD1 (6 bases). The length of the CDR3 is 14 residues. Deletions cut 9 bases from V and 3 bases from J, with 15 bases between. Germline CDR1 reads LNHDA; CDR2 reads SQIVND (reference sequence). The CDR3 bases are TGTGCCAGCTCCCGGGACACCTACAATCAGCCCCAGCATTTT. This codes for CASSRDTYNQPQHF. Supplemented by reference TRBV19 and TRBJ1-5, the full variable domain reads DGGITQSPKYLFRKEGQNVTLSCEQNLNHDAMYWYRQDPGQGLRLIYYSQIVNDFQKGDIAEGYSVSREKKESFPLTVTSAQKNPTAFYLCASSRDTYNQPQHFGDGTRLSIL.

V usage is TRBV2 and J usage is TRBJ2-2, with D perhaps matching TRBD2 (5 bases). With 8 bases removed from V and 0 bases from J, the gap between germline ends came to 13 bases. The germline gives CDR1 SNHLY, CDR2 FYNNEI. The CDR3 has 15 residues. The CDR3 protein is CASVAITSNTGELFF. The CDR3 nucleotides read TGTGCCAGCGTAGCGATAACCTCGAACACCGGGGAGCTGTTTTTT.

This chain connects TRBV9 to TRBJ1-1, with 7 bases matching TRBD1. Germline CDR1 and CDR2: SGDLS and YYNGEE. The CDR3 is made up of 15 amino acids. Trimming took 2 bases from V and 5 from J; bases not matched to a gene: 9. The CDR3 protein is CASSVEARGITEAFF. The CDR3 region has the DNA TGTGCCAGCAGCGTTGAGGCCAGGGGGATAACTGAAGCTTTCTTT.

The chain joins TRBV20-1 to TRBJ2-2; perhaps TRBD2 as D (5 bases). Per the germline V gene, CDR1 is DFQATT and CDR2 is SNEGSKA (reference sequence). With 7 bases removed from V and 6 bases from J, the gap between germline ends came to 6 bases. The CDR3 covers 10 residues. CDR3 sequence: CSVGAGELFF. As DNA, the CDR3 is TGCAGTGTCGGGGCCGGGGAGCTGTTTTTT.

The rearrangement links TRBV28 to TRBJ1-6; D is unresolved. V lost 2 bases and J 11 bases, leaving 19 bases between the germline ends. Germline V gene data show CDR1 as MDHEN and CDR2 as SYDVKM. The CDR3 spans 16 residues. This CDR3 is CASSLGVEGSEAPLHF. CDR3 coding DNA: TGTGCCAGCAGTTTAGGGGTTGAGGGATCCGAGGCACCCCTCCACTTT.

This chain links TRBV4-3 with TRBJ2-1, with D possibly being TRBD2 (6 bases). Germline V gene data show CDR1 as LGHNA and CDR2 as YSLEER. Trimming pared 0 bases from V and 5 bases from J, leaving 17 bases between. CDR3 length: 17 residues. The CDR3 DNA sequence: TGCGCCAGCAGCCAAGAAATAAGGCGGGAAGGGAACAATGAGCAGTTCTTC. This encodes CASSQEIRREGNNEQFF.

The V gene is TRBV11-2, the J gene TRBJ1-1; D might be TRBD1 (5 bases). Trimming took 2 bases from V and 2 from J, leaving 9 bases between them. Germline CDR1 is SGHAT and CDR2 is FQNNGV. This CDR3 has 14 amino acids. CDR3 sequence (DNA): TGTGCCAGCAGCTTACAGAGGACAAACACTGAAGCTTTCTTT. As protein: CASSLQRTNTEAFF.

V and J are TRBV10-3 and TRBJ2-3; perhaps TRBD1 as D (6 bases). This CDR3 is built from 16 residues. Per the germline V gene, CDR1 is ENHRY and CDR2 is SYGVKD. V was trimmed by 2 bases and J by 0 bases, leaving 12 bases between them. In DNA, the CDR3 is TGTGCCATCAGTGAGAGGGGACAAACTAGCACAGATACGCAGTATTTT. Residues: CAISERGQTSTDTQYF.

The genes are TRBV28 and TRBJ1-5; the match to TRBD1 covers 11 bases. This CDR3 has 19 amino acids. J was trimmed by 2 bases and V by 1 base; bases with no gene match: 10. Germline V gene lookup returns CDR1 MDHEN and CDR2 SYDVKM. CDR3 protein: CASSLSGQGGFLGNQPQHF. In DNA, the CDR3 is TGTGCCAGCAGTTTATCGGGACAGGGGGGCTTTTTAGGCAATCAGCCCCAGCATTTT.

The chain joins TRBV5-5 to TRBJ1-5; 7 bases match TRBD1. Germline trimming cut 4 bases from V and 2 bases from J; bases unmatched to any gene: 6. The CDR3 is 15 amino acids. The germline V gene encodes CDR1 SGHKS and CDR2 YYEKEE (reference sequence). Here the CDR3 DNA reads TGTGCCAGCAGCCCGGAGGGGGCAGGCAATCAGCCCCAGCATTTT. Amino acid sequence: CASSPEGAGNQPQHF.